One and the same sample provided the 21 T cell receptor beta chains below, sequenced in a study of regulatory T cells in long-lasting Graves disease. Time point specified: newly diagnosed GD, antithyroid drugs for less than 3 months. From RNA extracted from PBMCs, the TCR library was made. iRepertoire HTBI primers and Arm-PCR of CDR3 regions built TCR beta libraries. TCRdb ran MiXCR on the multiplex PCR reads and lists one entry per CDR3 protein. The table has about 200,000 distinct CDR3 sequences, about 19% seen once. The sample also formed part of further work on T cells in Graves' hyperthyroidism and ophthalmopathy.

The source material was peripheral blood mononuclear cells (PBMCs), sampled at new diagnosis, from a patient treated with antithyroid drugs. These receptors were obtained from a woman aged 25 to 39 with Graves disease.

There are many counts of this clonotype. The chain has TRBV12-3 or TRBV12-4 and TRBJ1-1; weak D call: TRBD1 (6 bases). The CDR3 is 14 amino acids. Trimming left V 7 bases short and J 4 bases short, with 16 bases between. The CDR3 is CASTPERGATEAFF. The CDR3 coding sequence is TGTGCCAGCACCCCCGAGAGGGGGGCCACTGAAGCTTTCTTT.

This clonotype has at least ten counts. The J gene is TRBJ2-1, the V gene TRBV12-5, with a possible D match to TRBD2 (6 bases). The CDR3 extends over 15 amino acids. The germline V gene has CDR1 LGHNT and CDR2 FRNRAP. Between the trimmed V and J ends, which lost 1 base and 8 bases, there was a span of 15 bases. The CDR3 DNA reads TGTGCTAGTGGTTTGGGGCAGGGAGGTTGGGATGAGCAGTTCTTC. Translation gives CASGLGQGGWDEQFF. Variable domain in full (rest from reference TRBV12-5 and TRBJ2-1): DARVTQTPRHKVTEMGQEVTMRCQPILGHNTVFWYRQTMMQGLELLAYFRNRAPLDDSGMPKDRFSAEMPDATLATLKIQPSEPRDSAVYFCASGLGQGGWDEQFFGPGTRLTVL.

This clonotype appeared many times. In nucleotides, the CDR3 is TGTGCCAGCAGTTCCCAATCCTACAATGAGCAGTTCTTC. Its protein product is CASSSQSYNEQFF. This sequence joins TRBV27 and TRBJ2-1; D is unclear. There are 13 residues in the CDR3. The germline CDR1 and CDR2 sequences are MNHEY and SMNVEV (reference sequence). The V and J ends lost 4 bases and 1 base respectively, with 5 bases between them.

In the case of this clonotype: A much larger clone differs by one base, so this may be a read error. This CDR3 is missing its conserved last phenylalanine or tryptophan, likely due to a read error. The chain is built from TRBV3-1 and TRBJ2-7, with 8 bases identical to TRBD1. Germline V gives CDR1 LGHDT, CDR2 YNNKEL (reference sequence). This CDR3 is built from 14 residues. Germline trimming cut 0 bases from V and 7 bases from J; bases unmatched to any gene: 5. CDR3 sequence (DNA): TGTGCCAGCAGCCAAGACAGGGGGCTAGGAGAGCAGTACCTC. Translated: CASSQDRGLGEQYL.

This CDR3 is CASSYHRDNYNEQFF. The DNA for the CDR3 is TGTGCCAGCAGCTATCACCGGGACAATTACAATGAGCAGTTCTTC. The chain combines TRBV11-2 with TRBJ2-1, with a weak D call TRBD1 (6 bases). The CDR3 is 15 residues long. CDR1 is SGHAT and CDR2 is FQNNGV in the germline V gene. Trimming stripped 4 bases from V and 4 bases from J, with 14 bases between.

On this clonotype itself: Germline and junction disagree at one end, which may indicate a read error. The chain joins TRBV19 to TRBJ1-4; a possible D gene is TRBD1 (6 bases). Germline values: CDR1 LNHDA, CDR2 SQIVND (reference sequence). This CDR3 contains 18 residues. The CDR3 DNA reads TGTGCCAGTAGTATACGACCGACAGACAGGCCAACTAATGAAAAACCGTTTTTT. It is translated as CASSIRPTDRPTNEKPFF.

V and J are TRBV27 and TRBJ2-5, with D tentatively TRBD1 or TRBD2 (6 bases each). With 7 bases removed from V and 5 bases from J, the gap between germline ends came to 17 bases. The germline gives CDR1 MNHEY, CDR2 SMNVEV (reference sequence). The CDR3 sequence is 14 residues long. The DNA for the CDR3 is TGTGCCAGCAATAAGGGGGGCCCCGGGGAGACCCAGTACTTC. The encoded protein is CASNKGGPGETQYF.

On this clonotype itself: This is likely a read error, given that the CDR3 carries no conserved phenylalanine or tryptophan at its end. CDR3 in DNA: TGTGCCAGCAGTCGTTGGGGACTAGCGGGAGGGTTAACCGGGGAGCTGTTTTTG. Translating it yields CASSRWGLAGGLTGELFL. The V call is TRBV2, the J call TRBJ2-2; 16 bases line up with TRBD2. Germline V gene lookup returns CDR1 SNHLY and CDR2 FYNNEI. Trimming took 5 bases from V and 5 from J; bases not matched to a gene: 8. The CDR3 has 18 residues.

This clonotype was seen repeatedly, ten times or more. The chain links TRBV12-3 or TRBV12-4 to TRBJ1-5; TRBD1 matches 7 bases. The CDR3 runs to 15 residues. With V trimmed by 2 bases and J by 4 bases, 5 bases remained unmatched. CDR3 in amino acids: CASSLRGQLNQPQHF. Written as DNA, the CDR3 is TGTGCCAGCAGTTTAAGGGGACAGTTGAATCAGCCCCAGCATTTT.

This clonotype occurred a few times. The chain is built from TRBV6-2 or TRBV6-3 and TRBJ2-7; tentative D call: TRBD2 (6 bases). The V gene lost 0 bases and the J gene lost 5 bases, with 14 bases spanning the gap. CDR3 length equals 15 residues. CDR1 and CDR2 (germline): MNHEY, SVGEGT. For the CDR3, the DNA is TGTGCCAGCAGTTACTCGACCGGGGGATCCCACGAGCAGTACTTC. As protein: CASSYSTGGSHEQYF.

This clonotype has ten or more counts. J is TRBJ1-4 and V is TRBV12-3 or TRBV12-4, with 11 bases fitting TRBD1. Losses at the gene ends were 3 bases for V and 7 bases for J; bases not matched to a gene: 1. This CDR3 has 14 residues. CDR3 region: CASSLDRGPEKLFF. In DNA, the CDR3 is TGTGCCAGCAGTTTGGACAGGGGGCCTGAAAAACTGTTTTTT.

The CDR3 DNA reads TGTGCCAGCAGTACACGACAGATCCAAGAGACCCAGTACTTC. It yields the protein CASSTRQIQETQYF. V and J are TRBV6-2 or TRBV6-3 and TRBJ2-5, with D possibly TRBD1 on 5 matching bases. This CDR3 spans 14 amino acids. Deletions cut 5 bases from V and 1 base from J, with 11 bases between. From germline, CDR1 is MNHEY and CDR2 SVGEGT.

This clonotype was recorded many times. The rearrangement links TRBV11-2 to TRBJ1-1, with a weak D call TRBD1 (6 bases). The CDR3 runs 15 residues. In germline, CDR1 is SGHAT, CDR2 FQNNGV. The V gene lost 5 bases and the J gene lost 3 bases, with 16 bases spanning the gap. This CDR3 is CASSLRDQGYTEAFF. The CDR3 nucleotides read TGTGCCAGCAGCCTCCGGGATCAGGGGTACACTGAAGCTTTCTTT. Full variable domain (remainder filled in from reference TRBV11-2 and TRBJ1-1): EAGVAQSPRYKIIEKRQSVAFWCNPISGHATLYWYQQILGQGPKLLIQFQNNGVVDDSQLPKDRFSAERLKGVDSTLKIQPAKLEDSAVYLCASSLRDQGYTEAFFGQGTRLTVV.

This clonotype showed up many times. The J gene is TRBJ1-4, the V gene TRBV5-1; D is unresolved. V gave up 2 bases and J gave up 0 bases, with 11 bases separating them. The CDR3 totals 16 residues. Germline loops: CDR1 SGHRS, CDR2 YFSETQ. The CDR3 DNA is TGCGCCAGCAGCTTTGGCGCGGTTGCAACTAATGAAAAACTGTTTTTT. It encodes CASSFGAVATNEKLFF.

This clonotype was recorded many times. The chain employs TRBV7-8 and TRBJ2-5; TRBD2 matches 8 bases. In germline, CDR1 is SGHVS, CDR2 FQNEAQ. This CDR3 contains 17 residues. V shed 2 bases, J shed 5 bases, and the junction held 13 bases outside the gene matches. As DNA, the CDR3 is TGTGCCAGCAGCTTAAGGCGGGGGGCCCCTGGGGGGGAGACCCAGTACTTC. As protein: CASSLRRGAPGGETQYF. Drawing the rest from reference TRBV7-8 and TRBJ2-5, the complete variable domain is GAGVSQSPRYKVAKRGQDVALRCDPISGHVSLFWYQQALGQGPEFLTYFQNEAQLDKSGLPSDRFFAERPEGSVSTLKIQRTQQEDSAVYLCASSLRRGAPGGETQYFGPGTRLLVL.

This clonotype came up many times. This chain uses TRBV28 with TRBJ2-7; the match to TRBD2 covers 14 bases. CDR1 is MDHEN, CDR2 SYDVKM, per germline. V shed 4 bases, J shed 0 bases, and the junction held 14 bases outside the gene matches. The CDR3 runs to 20 residues. The CDR3 DNA reads as TGTGCCAGCAGTTCCCTGGTTTTGACTAGCGGGAGGGGATTCTCCTACGAGCAGTACTTC. It yields the protein CASSSLVLTSGRGFSYEQYF.

This clonotype was counted at least ten times. The genes are TRBV6-5 and TRBJ2-6; TRBD1 matches 9 bases. V dropped 4 bases and J dropped 1; count of bases not matched to a gene: 8. The germline gives CDR1 MNHEY, CDR2 SVGAGI. The CDR3 sequence is 18 residues long. In DNA form, the CDR3 reads TGTGCCAGCAGTTCCCGACAGGGGGGGAAATCTGGGGCCAACGTCCTGACTTTC. This translates into CASSSRQGGKSGANVLTF.

This clonotype was recorded at least ten times. J is TRBJ2-2 and V is TRBV3-1; tentatively, D is TRBD2 (6 bases). The germline V gene encodes CDR1 LGHDT and CDR2 YNNKEL (reference sequence). V lost 4 bases and J lost 1, with 13 bases in between. This CDR3 is built from 16 residues. CDR3 DNA sequence: TGTGCCAGCAGCCTACGTGGTAGCGGGAACACCGGGGAGCTGTTTTTT. Translation: CASSLRGSGNTGELFF.

The V call is TRBV20-1, the J call TRBJ2-7; the match to TRBD1 covers 9 bases. The CDR3 covers 12 residues. V was pared by 6 bases and J by 3 bases, with 3 bases of the junction left unmatched. CDR1 is DFQATT, CDR2 SNEGSKA, per germline (reference sequence). CDR3 amino acids: CSARTGVYEQYF. As DNA, the CDR3 is TGCAGTGCCCGGACAGGGGTCTACGAGCAGTACTTC.

This clonotype has ten or more counts. The chain is built from TRBV6-2 or TRBV6-3 and TRBJ2-4, with D uncertain. The CDR3 covers 16 residues. Germline-derived CDR1 and CDR2 are MNHEY and SVGEGT. Trimming left V 6 bases short and J 1 base short, with 16 bases between. The DNA for the CDR3 is TGTGCCAGCAGCCCCTCCACCCTTGGGGCCAAAAACATTCAGTACTTC. This gives the protein CASSPSTLGAKNIQYF.

The rearrangement uses TRBV4-1 and TRBJ2-6; 12 nucleotides line up with TRBD1. The CDR3 sequence is 18 residues long. The trim removed 8 bases at V and 1 base at J, leaving 9 bases unmatched. In germline, CDR1 is MGHRA, CDR2 YSYEKL. For the CDR3, the DNA is TGCGCCAGCCACCCCCGGGACAGGGGGCGTTCTGGGGCCAACGTCCTGACTTTC. Amino acid sequence: CASHPRDRGRSGANVLTF.